This entry features one T cell receptor (beta chain) sequence. The antigen this receptor binds is unknown. Within one base of it there is no much larger clone, and no base qualities were kept. The cohort consisted of 600 to 700 healthy bone marrow donors. At the time of sampling, every cohort member was nominally healthy, though immune exposures that went unrecorded were likely present. The donor tested CMV seronegative and was one of the 352 seronegative cohort members. A peripheral blood sample was provided by each donor, and peripheral blood mononuclear cells were used for TCR beta sequencing. Genomic DNA was extracted from the blood cell samples with the Qiagen DNeasy Blood Extraction Kit. This record belongs to a study of cytomegalovirus exposure and HLA in healthy donors (dated by TCRdb to the late 2010s). Describing the broader study: According to an earlier analysis of 450 to 650 of the donors, 150 million to 200 million T cells yielded 90 million to 140 million unique TCR beta sequences and approximately 300 Gb of sequence data. An early release covering roughly 600 HLA-typed donors comprised about 290 gigabases of sequencing data and tens of millions of unique TCR sequences. Of the roughly 390 genotyped donors, 75% to 85% were placed in the genetic ancestry cluster associated with self-reported Caucasian donors. The study aimed to test whether signatures of past pathogen exposure could be identified by cataloging public T cell receptors. The study used immunosequencing to profile the T cell repertoires of some 600 subjects and linked those repertoires to cytomegalovirus serostatus. A separate validation cohort of 100 to 150 different subjects was used in addition to the 666-subject first cohort. The study combined high-throughput TCR immunosequencing, statistical association of individual TCRs with disease status, and machine learning to predict cytomegalovirus infection status. A later analysis re-analyzed previously published TCR beta repertoires from about 600 donors and added high-resolution HLA genotyping to study TCR occurrence patterns. Rather than drawing on any new phenotypic data, the later analysis identified candidate immune exposures from TCR beta sequences and the way those sequences occurred across donors. An earlier analysis of around 580 of the donors used high-throughput TCR beta sequencing to judge whether each TCR beta V gene segment behaved as functional or pseudogenic. Donor age, sex, ethnicity and CMV serostatus were compiled alongside the repertoire data. A later genetic analysis used genome-wide SNP genotypes for about 65% of the roughly 700 donors, treating that subset as a discovery cohort. Every repertoire in the discovery cohort had been generated on one and the same sequencing platform. Class I and class II HLA loci were covered by the typing at four-digit resolution. The number of donors typed differed by locus, with 629-630 for A, B, C, DRB1 and DQB1, roughly 550 for DQA1, over 600 for DPA1, and some 440 for DPB1. Roughly 5 DR-DQ haplotypes were treated as single units for association and clustering because of strong linkage in the cohort. Among around 400 genotyped donors of the cohort, an average of around 220,000 unique TCR beta nucleotide sequences was sequenced per donor, of which about 19% were non-productive.

Overall study results and their limits: Specific HLA alleles were associated with some 15,000 TCR beta sequences at a false discovery rate of 0.05 in a later analysis. A later genetic analysis associated a missense DCLRE1C variant with V-gene and J-gene trimming of TCR beta chains, and an independent cohort replicated the association. The only immune exposure information available for the cohort was CMV serostatus. The study listed 164 TCR beta chains as associated with cytomegalovirus. Because HLA typing was missing for some donors at each locus, association tests included only the typed subset. According to a later analysis, parvovirus B19, influenza, CMV and Epstein-Barr virus appeared linked to several top co-occurrence clusters. Cytomegalovirus status was reported to be diagnosed by the classifier with high specificity and sensitivity in both the original and validation cohorts. When HLA alleles, especially DR and DQ, strongly co-occurred, attributing TCR associations to individual alleles was difficult. Presence/absence analyses assumed roughly uniform sequencing depth across donors, an assumption that may not hold. Three of the identified cytomegalovirus-associated TCR beta chains were confirmed in vitro to be specific for cytomegalovirus antigens. In a later analysis, HLA-associated TCR beta chains showed more clonal expansion and lower generation probabilities than non-associated chains that were equally common. According to the authors, the approach could potentially be generalized to other disease states and immunological phenotypes. Linkage disequilibrium might explain the correlated functional status among segregating V segments, but an unknown experimental factor could not be excluded. A further reported finding was that TCR beta sequences accurately predicted the HLA-A and HLA-B alleles for most subjects in the first cohort. Most TCR sequences were observed very rarely across donors, whereas some public TCRs were present in many individuals. Only TCR beta chains were sequenced in this cohort, and the absence of alpha or paired-chain data limited detectable features. According to a later genetic analysis, donors in an Asian-associated ancestry cluster had fewer N-insertions in productive TCRs than the approximately 610-donor mean. In a later analysis, most CMV-associated TCR beta chains were found to appear HLA-restricted, with HLA associations seemingly driven largely by CMV exposure. In an earlier analysis of 500 to 650 of the donors, most TCR beta V segments appeared in productive rearrangements about 87% or about 30% of the time, broadly matching IMGT annotations. According to a later analysis, TCR association rates differed among HLA loci, with DRB1 alleles showing the most associated TCRs and HLA-C alleles showing the fewest. Because counts were too low, roughly 17 rarely observed V segments, including chromosome 9 orphons, were left out of the earlier analysis of 587 of the donors. A cluster of highly shared sequence variants was judged likely to represent a technical artifact of the sequencing pipeline.

The protocol used for the library was the immunoSEQ multiplex PCR assay. For the multiplex PCR, a mixture combining 60 forward primers for TCR Vbeta segments and 13 reverse primers for TCR Jbeta segments was used. The CDR3 region of rearranged TCR beta genes was amplified from genomic DNA with a multiplex PCR assay. On the Illumina HiSeq System, the amplified TCR beta libraries were sequenced as 87-base-pair reads. As for how the authors treated the data: A later analysis counted approximately 76 million unique TCR beta chains across the 666 repertoires, and roughly 9.9 million of these chains were shared by at least two donors. A nearest-neighbor algorithm error-corrected the raw reads and collapsed the reads into unique sequences, merging closely related sequences to remove PCR and sequencing errors. V, D and J gene segments were assigned by aligning CDR3 sequences to IMGT reference sequences. For a sequence to be retained, a match of at least six nucleotides to both a V gene segment and a J gene segment was required. Rearrangements were called productive when the CDR3 lacked stop codons and stayed in frame with V and J; all others were non-productive. Following IMGT convention, CDR3 was defined as the stretch from the second conserved V-encoded cysteine to the conserved J-encoded phenylalanine. Sequences without an unambiguous match to a single V gene segment were excluded from the earlier analysis of a few hundred of the donors. An earlier analysis of 500 to 700 of the donors classified V segments as functional when productive rearrangements were above 56.7% and as segregating when the standard deviation between donors was above 5%. To diagnose cytomegalovirus status from the catalog of TCR beta chain sequences, a statistical classification framework was built. A later analysis assigned V and J genes by comparing TCR nucleotide sequences with IMGT/GENE-DB human TR gene sequences. A later analysis assigned CDR3 sequences and most-parsimonious VDJ recombination scenarios with the TCRdist pipeline. In a later analysis, each TCR beta chain was defined by its CDR3 amino acid sequence together with its V-gene family, and reads without a unique V-gene family were excluded. A later analysis removed roughly 590 highly shared, low-generation-probability nucleotide sequences to deal with suspected cross-contamination and a sequencing artifact. A later analysis calculated a clonal expansion index for each public chain from normalized within-repertoire ranks of inferred template counts. A later analysis computed generation probabilities with a VDJ recombination model fitted to out-of-frame rearrangements, and checked the results against IGoR. Hypergeometric tests were used in a later analysis to score TCR-TCR, TCR-HLA and TCR-CMV co-occurrence, with a repertoire-size bias correction applied to the TCR pairs. To estimate false discovery rates, a later analysis permuted the HLA or CMV assignments 20 times. A later analysis grouped co-occurring TCRs with DBSCAN, adding TCRdist sequence similarity when clustering within HLA-allele-positive subsets. Repertoires with fewer than 30,000 or more than 120,000 public chains, plus five repertoires with anomalous nucleotide sharing, were excluded from co-occurrence clustering. TCRdb obtained this table from immuneACCESS and retained in-frame rearrangements with V and J assigned. These tables miss some clones; where compared with another copy, unresolved V genes account for less than half of the shortfall, and the remainder is unexplained. That table furnishes V, J and clone size, whereas the DNA furnished D and trimming. This sample comprises some 130,000 clones, 80% of them detected only once. The ten biggest clones cover over 2.5% of the sample.

Material: PBMCs. The origin of this receptor is a male donor in good health and CMV-seronegative.

The DNA reads as follows: TGTGCCAGCAGCTTAGTCAGTGGGGCCAACGTCCTGACTTTC. It encodes CASSLVSGANVLTF. The chain uses TRBV7-2 and TRBJ2-6; no D gene can be assigned with confidence. V drops 1 base and J drops 3 bases, leaving 4 bases in between. Counted from cysteine to phenylalanine, this CDR3 has 14 amino acids. Of all the DNA, just the CDR3 is kept, 42 bases in frame from base 1. CDR1 and CDR2 are read off the germline V gene as SGHTA and FQGNSA.